This is a list of T cell receptor beta chains from one sample in a study of shared clonotypes between healthy human individuals. Profiling relied on immunoSEQ multiplex PCR, and the TCRdb table lists in-frame clones only, not all of them. This sample has approximately 510,000 clones, with 79% found just once. The sequenced sample was PBMCs. These receptors were obtained from a woman aged 40-49 years in good health. Some clones in this sample may be carry-over from other donors' samples. The CDR3 runs from the conserved cysteine through the conserved F or W. Fields, in order: clone size, J gene, D gene, V gene, CDR3 DNA, CDR3 protein. D genes are given only for firm matches. Clone size is not always given. Where it is, it says once, few, many or a class for expanded clones.

NA	TRBJ1-5	NA	TRBV2	TGTGCCAGCAGGTACAGGGTTAGCAATCAGCCCCAGCATTTT	CASRYRVSNQPQHF
NA	TRBJ2-2	TRBD2	TRBV5-6	TGTGCCAGCAGCCTGTATAGCGGGAGGGGTACCAGGGAGCTGTTTTTT	CASSLYSGRGTRELFF
few	TRBJ2-5	TRBD2	TRBV7-2	TGTGCCAGCAGCTTATTTGCTAGCGGTGAGACCCAGTACTTC	CASSLFASGETQYF
NA	TRBJ2-7	NA	TRBV4-2	TGTGCCAGCAGCCAAACAGATAACTACGAGCAGTACTTC	CASSQTDNYEQYF
NA	TRBJ2-5	NA	TRBV28	TGTGCCAGCAGTTGGGCCGGGCAGCGCCAGGGGACCCAGTACTTC	CASSWAGQRQGTQYF
few	TRBJ1-4	NA	TRBV5-1	TGCGCCAGCAGCTGGGCCTCGGAGGAAAAACTGTTTTTT	CASSWASEEKLFF
NA	TRBJ1-2	TRBD1	TRBV10-2	TGCGCCAGCCGTTCTGCGGGACAGGGGGCGGCGGGCTACACCTTC	CASRSAGQGAAGYTF
NA	TRBJ2-1	NA	TRBV5-4	TGTGCCAGCAGCTTGGACCCCTCTGCCAGGGAGCAGTTCTTC	CASSLDPSAREQFF
NA	TRBJ2-5	NA	TRBV5-1	TGCGCCAGCAGCATACAGGGACCCCAAGAGACCCAGTACTTC	CASSIQGPQETQYF
NA	TRBJ2-7	NA	TRBV9	TGTGCCAGCAGCCTTCCGGGACCCAGGGTGTACTTC	CASSLPGPRVYF
NA	TRBJ2-1	TRBD1	TRBV18	TGTGCCAGCTCACCAGAGGGGGCGTCGGGAAATGAGCAGTTCTTC	CASSPEGASGNEQFF
NA	TRBJ2-3	NA	TRBV7-2	TGTGCCAGCAGCCTAGTAGGCTTCACAGATACGCAGTATTTT	CASSLVGFTDTQYF
NA	TRBJ2-3	NA	TRBV13	TGTGCCAGCAGCTTAGCGGGGGGCGGCACAGATACGCAGTATTTT	CASSLAGGGTDTQYF
NA	TRBJ2-2	NA	TRBV29-1	TGCAGCGTCGGAGAGACTGGGGGGTCCGGGGAGCTGTTTTTT	CSVGETGGSGELFF
NA	TRBJ2-7	NA	TRBV5-5	TGTGCCAGCAGCCCTCGGACCTTTGGAACCTACGAGCAGTACTTC	CASSPRTFGTYEQYF
few	TRBJ1-2	NA	TRBV7-2	TGTGCCAGCAGCTTATCTTGGACGGAAAACTATGGCTACACCTTC	CASSLSWTENYGYTF
NA	TRBJ2-7	NA	TRBV4-2	TGTGCCAGCAGCCAAGATTTGGGGGGCTCGGGTGAGCAGTACTTC	CASSQDLGGSGEQYF
NA	TRBJ1-1	NA	TRBV2	TGTGCCACAACCACAGGTTTGGGCACTGAAGCTTTCTTT	CATTTGLGTEAFF
once	TRBJ2-7	TRBD2	TRBV5-4	TGTGCCAGCAGCTTCAGCGGGAGTCCCTACGAGCAGTACTTC	CASSFSGSPYEQYF
NA	TRBJ1-2	TRBD1	TRBV6-5	TGTGCCAGCACTCAATCCCGGACAGGGTATGGCTACACCTTC	CASTQSRTGYGYTF
NA	TRBJ1-4	TRBD1	TRBV30	TGTGCCTGCCAACCGGGACAGGAGGGCGAAAAACTGTTTTTT	CACQPGQEGEKLFF
NA	TRBJ1-1	NA	TRBV29-1	TGCAGCGTTGAAAGGGAGGGTTCCTTTCAACTTGGTGAAGCTTTCTTT	CSVEREGSFQLGEAFF
once	TRBJ1-1	NA	TRBV29-1	TGCAGCGTTGAAGATCGTTATGGGGGCACGAACACTGAAGCTTTCTTT	CSVEDRYGGTNTEAFF
once	TRBJ1-5	TRBD1	TRBV6-4	TGTGCCAGCACTCGGGACAGGGACCAGCCCCAGCATTTT	CASTRDRDQPQHF
few	TRBJ1-4	NA	TRBV6-6	TGTGCCAGCAGTTTGTTGGGGACGACTAATGAAAAACTGTTTTTT	CASSLLGTTNEKLFF
NA	TRBJ1-1	TRBD1	TRBV5-5	TGTGCCAGCAGCTTGACAGGGGTCTCTGAAGCTTTCTTT	CASSLTGVSEAFF
few	TRBJ2-5	NA	TRBV29-1	TGCAGCGTTGTCCGGCGATTTCCCGAAGAGACCCAGTACTTC	CSVVRRFPEETQYF
once	TRBJ2-1	NA	TRBV14	TGTGCCAGCAGCCAGATAGTCTCCCTCGGCTACAATGAGCAGTTCTTC	CASSQIVSLGYNEQFF
NA	TRBJ2-3	NA	TRBV28	TGTGCCAGCAGTTTAATGGCCAATCGAGGATGGTATTTT	CASSLMANRGWYF
few	TRBJ1-2	NA	TRBV10-3	TGTGCCATCAGTGACAGGGGAACCGATGGCTACACCTTC	CAISDRGTDGYTF
NA	TRBJ2-3	TRBD1	TRBV9	TGTGCCAGCAGCGTAGGGCAGGGGGCTATAGATACGCAGTATTTT	CASSVGQGAIDTQYF
NA	TRBJ2-1	NA	TRBV6-5	TGTGCCAGCGGCGGTGGGGGGAATGAGCAGTTCTTC	CASGGGGNEQFF